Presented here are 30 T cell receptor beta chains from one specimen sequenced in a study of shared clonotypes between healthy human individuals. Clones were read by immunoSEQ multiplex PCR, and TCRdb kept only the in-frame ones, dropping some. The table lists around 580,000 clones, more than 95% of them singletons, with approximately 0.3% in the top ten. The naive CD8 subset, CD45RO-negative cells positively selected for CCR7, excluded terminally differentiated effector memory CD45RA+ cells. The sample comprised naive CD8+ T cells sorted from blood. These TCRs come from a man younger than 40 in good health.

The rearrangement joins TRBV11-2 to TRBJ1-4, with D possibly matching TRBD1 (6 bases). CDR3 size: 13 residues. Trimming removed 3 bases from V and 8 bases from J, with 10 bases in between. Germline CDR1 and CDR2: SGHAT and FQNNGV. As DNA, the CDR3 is TGTGCCAGCAGCTTGGGGGGGGCGGAAAAACTGTTTTTT. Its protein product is CASSLGGAEKLFF.

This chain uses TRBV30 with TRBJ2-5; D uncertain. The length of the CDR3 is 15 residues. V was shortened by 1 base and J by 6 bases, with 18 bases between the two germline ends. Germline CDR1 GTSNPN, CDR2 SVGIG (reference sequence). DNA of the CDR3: TGTGCCTGGAGTGCCCCCCGGCTAGGGATTAAGACCCAGTACTTC. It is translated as CAWSAPRLGIKTQYF.

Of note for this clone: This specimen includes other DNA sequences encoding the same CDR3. The CDR3 here is CASSPPVNEQFF. CDR3 in DNA: TGTGCCAGCAGCCCCCCAGTCAATGAGCAGTTCTTC. This rearrangement joins TRBV7-9 to TRBJ2-1; no reliable D call. The V end lost 5 bases, the J end lost 6 bases, and 8 bases lay between the germline ends. Germline CDR1 SEHNR, CDR2 FQNEAQ (reference sequence). The CDR3 runs 12 residues. Combining the CDR3 with reference TRBV7-9 and TRBJ2-1 gives the whole variable domain DTGVSQNPRHKITKRGQNVTFRCDPISEHNRLYWYRQTLGQGPEFLTYFQNEAQLEKSRLLSDRFSAERPKGSFSTLEIQRTEQGDSAMYLCASSPPVNEQFFGPGTRLTVL.

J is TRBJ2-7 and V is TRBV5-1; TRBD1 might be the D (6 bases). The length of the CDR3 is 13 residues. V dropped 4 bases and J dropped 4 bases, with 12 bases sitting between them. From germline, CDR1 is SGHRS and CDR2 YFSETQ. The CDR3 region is CASSTDSHYEQYF. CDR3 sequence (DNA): TGCGCCAGCAGCACGGACAGCCATTACGAGCAGTACTTC.

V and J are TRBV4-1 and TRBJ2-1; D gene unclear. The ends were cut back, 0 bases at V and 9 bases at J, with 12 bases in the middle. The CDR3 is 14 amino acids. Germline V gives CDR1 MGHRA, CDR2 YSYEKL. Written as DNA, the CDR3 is TGCGCCAGCAGCCAAGATGATCCCCGGCCTGAGCAGTTCTTC. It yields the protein CASSQDDPRPEQFF.

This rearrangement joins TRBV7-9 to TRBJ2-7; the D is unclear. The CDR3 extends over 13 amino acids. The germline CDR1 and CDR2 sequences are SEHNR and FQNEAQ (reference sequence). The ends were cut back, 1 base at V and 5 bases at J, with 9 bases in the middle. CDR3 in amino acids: CASSLGVTHEQYF. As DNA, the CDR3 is TGTGCCAGCAGCTTAGGAGTAACCCACGAGCAGTACTTC.

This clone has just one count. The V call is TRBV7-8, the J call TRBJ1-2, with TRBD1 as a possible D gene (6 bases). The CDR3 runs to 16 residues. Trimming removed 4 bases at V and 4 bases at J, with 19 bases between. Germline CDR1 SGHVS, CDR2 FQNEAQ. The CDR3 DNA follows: TGTGCCAGCAGCTCCTCTAGGAGGGGGACCCCCTATGGCTACACCTTC. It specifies CASSSSRRGTPYGYTF.

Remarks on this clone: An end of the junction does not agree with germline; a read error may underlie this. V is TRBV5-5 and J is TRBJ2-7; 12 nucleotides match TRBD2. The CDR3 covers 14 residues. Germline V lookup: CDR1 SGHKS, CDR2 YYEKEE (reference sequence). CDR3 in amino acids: CASSLAASGRVPFF. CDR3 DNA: TGTGCCAGCAGCTTGGCCGCTAGCGGGAGGGTACCCTTCTTC.

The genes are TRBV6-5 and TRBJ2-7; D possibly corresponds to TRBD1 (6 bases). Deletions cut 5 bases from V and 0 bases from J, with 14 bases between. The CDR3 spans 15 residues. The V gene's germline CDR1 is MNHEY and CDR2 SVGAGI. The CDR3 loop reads CASSPRQVGSYEQYF. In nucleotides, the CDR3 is TGTGCCAGCAGTCCCAGACAGGTGGGCTCCTACGAGCAGTACTTC.

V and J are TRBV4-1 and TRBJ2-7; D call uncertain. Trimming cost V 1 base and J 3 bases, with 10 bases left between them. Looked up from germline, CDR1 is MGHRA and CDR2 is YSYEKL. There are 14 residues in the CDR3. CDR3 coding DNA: TGCGCCAGCAGCCAAGCCAGCTTTAACTACGAGCAGTACTTC. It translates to CASSQASFNYEQYF.

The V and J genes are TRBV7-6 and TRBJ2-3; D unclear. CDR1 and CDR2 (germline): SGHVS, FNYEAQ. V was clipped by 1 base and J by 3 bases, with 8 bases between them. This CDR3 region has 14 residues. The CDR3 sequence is CASSLELGTDTQYF. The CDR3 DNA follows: TGTGCCAGCAGCTTAGAGCTAGGGACAGATACGCAGTATTTT.

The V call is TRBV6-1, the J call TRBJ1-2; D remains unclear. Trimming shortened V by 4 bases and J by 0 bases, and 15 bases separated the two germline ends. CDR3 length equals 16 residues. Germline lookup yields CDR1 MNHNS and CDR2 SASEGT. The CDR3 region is CASSVVEGATNYGYTF. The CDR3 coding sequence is TGTGCCAGCAGTGTAGTCGAAGGCGCCACTAACTATGGCTACACCTTC.

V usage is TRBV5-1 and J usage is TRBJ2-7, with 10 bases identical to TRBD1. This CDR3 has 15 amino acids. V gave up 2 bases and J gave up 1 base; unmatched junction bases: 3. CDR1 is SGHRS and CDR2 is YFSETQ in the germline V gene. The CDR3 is CASSFGTGASYEQYF. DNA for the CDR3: TGCGCCAGCAGCTTCGGGACAGGGGCGTCCTACGAGCAGTACTTC.

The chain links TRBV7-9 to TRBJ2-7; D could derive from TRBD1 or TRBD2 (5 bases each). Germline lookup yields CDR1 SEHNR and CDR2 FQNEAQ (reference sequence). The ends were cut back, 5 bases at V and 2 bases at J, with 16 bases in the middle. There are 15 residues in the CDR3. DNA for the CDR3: TGTGCCAGCAGCCCCGGGGCTAGCCGAACCTACGAGCAGTACTTC. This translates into CASSPGASRTYEQYF.

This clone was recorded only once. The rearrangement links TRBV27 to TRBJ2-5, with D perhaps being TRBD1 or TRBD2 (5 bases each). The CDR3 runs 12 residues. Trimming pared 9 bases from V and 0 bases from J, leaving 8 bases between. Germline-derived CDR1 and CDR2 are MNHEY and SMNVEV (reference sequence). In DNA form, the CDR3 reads TGTGCCAGGGGACGAAACCAAGAGACCCAGTACTTC. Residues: CARGRNQETQYF.

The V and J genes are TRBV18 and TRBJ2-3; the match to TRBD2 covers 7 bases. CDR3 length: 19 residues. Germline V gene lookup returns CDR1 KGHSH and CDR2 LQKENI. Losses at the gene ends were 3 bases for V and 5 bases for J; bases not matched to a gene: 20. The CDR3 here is CASSPSNMRGTPGEDTQYF. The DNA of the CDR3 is TGTGCCAGCTCACCGTCAAACATGCGGGGGACCCCCGGGGAAGATACGCAGTATTTT.

In DNA form, the CDR3 reads TGTGCCAGTAGTATAGCAGGCCGATCCGCAAATGAGCAGTTCTTC. Protein: CASSIAGRSANEQFF. This sequence joins TRBV19 and TRBJ2-1; no firm D call. Germline loops: CDR1 LNHDA, CDR2 SQIVND (reference sequence). This CDR3 comprises 15 residues. The ends were cut back, 1 base at V and 7 bases at J, with 14 bases in the middle.

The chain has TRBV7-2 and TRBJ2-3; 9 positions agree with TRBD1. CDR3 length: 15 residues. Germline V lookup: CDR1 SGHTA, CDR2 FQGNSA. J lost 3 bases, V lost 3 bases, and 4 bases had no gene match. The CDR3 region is CASSLNRGRTDTQYF. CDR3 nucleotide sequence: TGTGCCAGCAGCTTGAACAGGGGGCGTACAGATACGCAGTATTTT.

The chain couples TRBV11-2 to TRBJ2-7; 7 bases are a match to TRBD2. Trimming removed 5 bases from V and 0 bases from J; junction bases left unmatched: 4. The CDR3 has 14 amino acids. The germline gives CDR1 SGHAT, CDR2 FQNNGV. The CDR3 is CASSLGGFSYEQYF. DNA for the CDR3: TGTGCCAGCAGCCTGGGGGGGTTCTCCTACGAGCAGTACTTC.

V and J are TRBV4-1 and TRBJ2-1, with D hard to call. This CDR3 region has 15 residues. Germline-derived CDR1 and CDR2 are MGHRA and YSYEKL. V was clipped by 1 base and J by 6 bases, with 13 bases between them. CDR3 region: CASSQGHGRANEQFF. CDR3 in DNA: TGCGCCAGCAGCCAAGGTCATGGTAGGGCCAATGAGCAGTTCTTC.

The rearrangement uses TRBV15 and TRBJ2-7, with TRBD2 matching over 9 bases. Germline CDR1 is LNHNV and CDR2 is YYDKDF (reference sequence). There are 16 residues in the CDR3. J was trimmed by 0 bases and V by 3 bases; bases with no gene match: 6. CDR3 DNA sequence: TGTGCCACCAGCAGGGGACTAGCCCTATCCTCCTACGAGCAGTACTTC. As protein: CATSRGLALSSYEQYF.

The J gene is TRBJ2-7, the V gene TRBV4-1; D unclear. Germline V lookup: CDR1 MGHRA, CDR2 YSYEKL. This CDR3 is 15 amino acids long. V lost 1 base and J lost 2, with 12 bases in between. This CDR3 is CASSQGEAPTYEQYF. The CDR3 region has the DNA TGCGCCAGCAGCCAAGGCGAGGCCCCGACCTACGAGCAGTACTTC.

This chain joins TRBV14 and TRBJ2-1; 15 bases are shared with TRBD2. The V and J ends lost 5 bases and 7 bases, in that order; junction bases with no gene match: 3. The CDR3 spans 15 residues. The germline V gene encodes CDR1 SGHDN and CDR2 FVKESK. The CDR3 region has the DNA TGTGCCAGCAGCGGACTAGCGGGAGGGTTGAATGAGCAGTTCTTC. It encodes CASSGLAGGLNEQFF. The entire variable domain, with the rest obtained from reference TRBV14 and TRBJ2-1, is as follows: EAGVTQFPSHSVIEKGQTVTLRCDPISGHDNLYWYRRVMGKEIKFLLHFVKESKQDESGMPNNRFLAERTGGTYSTLKVQPAELEDSGVYFCASSGLAGGLNEQFFGPGTRLTVL.

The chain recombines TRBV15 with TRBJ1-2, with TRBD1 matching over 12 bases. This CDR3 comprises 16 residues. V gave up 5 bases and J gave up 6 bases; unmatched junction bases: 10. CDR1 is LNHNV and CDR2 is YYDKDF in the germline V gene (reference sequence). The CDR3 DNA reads TGTGCCACCAGCGTACGGGACAGGGGGCGTGTCAATGGCTACACCTTC. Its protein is CATSVRDRGRVNGYTF.

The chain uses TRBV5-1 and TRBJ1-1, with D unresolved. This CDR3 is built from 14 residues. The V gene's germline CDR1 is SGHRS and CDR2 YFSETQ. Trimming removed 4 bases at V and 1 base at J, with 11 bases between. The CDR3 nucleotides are TGCGCCAGCAGCGAGAGTCCCGGGAACACTGAAGCTTTCTTT. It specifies CASSESPGNTEAFF.

CDR3 in DNA: TGCGCCAGCAGCTTGTGGGCCCGGACAGGGGGCAATGAGCAGTTCTTC. Amino acids: CASSLWARTGGNEQFF. The chain is built from TRBV5-1 and TRBJ2-1, with 10 positions matching TRBD1. CDR1 and CDR2 from the germline V gene are SGHRS and YFSETQ. CDR3 size: 16 residues. J lost 6 bases, V lost 1 base, and 7 bases had no gene match.

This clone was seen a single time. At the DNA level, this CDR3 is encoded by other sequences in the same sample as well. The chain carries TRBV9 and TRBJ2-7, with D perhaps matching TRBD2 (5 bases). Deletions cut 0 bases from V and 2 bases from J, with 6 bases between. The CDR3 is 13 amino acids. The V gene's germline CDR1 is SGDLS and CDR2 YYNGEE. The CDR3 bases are TGTGCCAGCAGCGTAGACGGGACCTACGAGCAGTACTTC. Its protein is CASSVDGTYEQYF. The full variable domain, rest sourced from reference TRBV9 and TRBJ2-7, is DSGVTQTPKHLITATGQRVTLRCSPRSGDLSVYWYQQSLDQGLQFLIQYYNGEERAKGNILERFSAQQFPDLHSELNLSSLELGDSALYFCASSVDGTYEQYFGPGTRLTVT.

CDR3 nucleotides: TGTGCCAGCTCCCAAGGGGAACCCAAAAACATTCAGTACTTC. It encodes CASSQGEPKNIQYF. This chain connects TRBV18 to TRBJ2-4, with D perhaps TRBD1 (5 bases). The CDR3 runs to 14 residues. Germline CDR1 KGHSH, CDR2 LQKENI. V gave up 6 bases and J gave up 2 bases, with 11 bases separating them.

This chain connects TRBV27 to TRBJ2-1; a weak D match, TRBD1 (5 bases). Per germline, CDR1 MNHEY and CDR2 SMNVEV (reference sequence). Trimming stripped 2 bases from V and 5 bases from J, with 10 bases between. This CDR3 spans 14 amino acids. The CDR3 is CASSLQGWNNEQFF. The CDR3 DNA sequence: TGTGCCAGCAGTTTACAGGGCTGGAACAATGAGCAGTTCTTC.

CDR3 DNA: TGTGCCAGCAGTTCCCAGGGTTATCAGCCCCAGCATTTT. The encoded protein is CASSSQGYQPQHF. J is TRBJ1-5 and V is TRBV28; D possibly corresponds to TRBD1 (5 bases). The germline gives CDR1 MDHEN, CDR2 SYDVKM. V was clipped by 4 bases and J by 5 bases, with 9 bases between them. The CDR3 contains 13 residues.